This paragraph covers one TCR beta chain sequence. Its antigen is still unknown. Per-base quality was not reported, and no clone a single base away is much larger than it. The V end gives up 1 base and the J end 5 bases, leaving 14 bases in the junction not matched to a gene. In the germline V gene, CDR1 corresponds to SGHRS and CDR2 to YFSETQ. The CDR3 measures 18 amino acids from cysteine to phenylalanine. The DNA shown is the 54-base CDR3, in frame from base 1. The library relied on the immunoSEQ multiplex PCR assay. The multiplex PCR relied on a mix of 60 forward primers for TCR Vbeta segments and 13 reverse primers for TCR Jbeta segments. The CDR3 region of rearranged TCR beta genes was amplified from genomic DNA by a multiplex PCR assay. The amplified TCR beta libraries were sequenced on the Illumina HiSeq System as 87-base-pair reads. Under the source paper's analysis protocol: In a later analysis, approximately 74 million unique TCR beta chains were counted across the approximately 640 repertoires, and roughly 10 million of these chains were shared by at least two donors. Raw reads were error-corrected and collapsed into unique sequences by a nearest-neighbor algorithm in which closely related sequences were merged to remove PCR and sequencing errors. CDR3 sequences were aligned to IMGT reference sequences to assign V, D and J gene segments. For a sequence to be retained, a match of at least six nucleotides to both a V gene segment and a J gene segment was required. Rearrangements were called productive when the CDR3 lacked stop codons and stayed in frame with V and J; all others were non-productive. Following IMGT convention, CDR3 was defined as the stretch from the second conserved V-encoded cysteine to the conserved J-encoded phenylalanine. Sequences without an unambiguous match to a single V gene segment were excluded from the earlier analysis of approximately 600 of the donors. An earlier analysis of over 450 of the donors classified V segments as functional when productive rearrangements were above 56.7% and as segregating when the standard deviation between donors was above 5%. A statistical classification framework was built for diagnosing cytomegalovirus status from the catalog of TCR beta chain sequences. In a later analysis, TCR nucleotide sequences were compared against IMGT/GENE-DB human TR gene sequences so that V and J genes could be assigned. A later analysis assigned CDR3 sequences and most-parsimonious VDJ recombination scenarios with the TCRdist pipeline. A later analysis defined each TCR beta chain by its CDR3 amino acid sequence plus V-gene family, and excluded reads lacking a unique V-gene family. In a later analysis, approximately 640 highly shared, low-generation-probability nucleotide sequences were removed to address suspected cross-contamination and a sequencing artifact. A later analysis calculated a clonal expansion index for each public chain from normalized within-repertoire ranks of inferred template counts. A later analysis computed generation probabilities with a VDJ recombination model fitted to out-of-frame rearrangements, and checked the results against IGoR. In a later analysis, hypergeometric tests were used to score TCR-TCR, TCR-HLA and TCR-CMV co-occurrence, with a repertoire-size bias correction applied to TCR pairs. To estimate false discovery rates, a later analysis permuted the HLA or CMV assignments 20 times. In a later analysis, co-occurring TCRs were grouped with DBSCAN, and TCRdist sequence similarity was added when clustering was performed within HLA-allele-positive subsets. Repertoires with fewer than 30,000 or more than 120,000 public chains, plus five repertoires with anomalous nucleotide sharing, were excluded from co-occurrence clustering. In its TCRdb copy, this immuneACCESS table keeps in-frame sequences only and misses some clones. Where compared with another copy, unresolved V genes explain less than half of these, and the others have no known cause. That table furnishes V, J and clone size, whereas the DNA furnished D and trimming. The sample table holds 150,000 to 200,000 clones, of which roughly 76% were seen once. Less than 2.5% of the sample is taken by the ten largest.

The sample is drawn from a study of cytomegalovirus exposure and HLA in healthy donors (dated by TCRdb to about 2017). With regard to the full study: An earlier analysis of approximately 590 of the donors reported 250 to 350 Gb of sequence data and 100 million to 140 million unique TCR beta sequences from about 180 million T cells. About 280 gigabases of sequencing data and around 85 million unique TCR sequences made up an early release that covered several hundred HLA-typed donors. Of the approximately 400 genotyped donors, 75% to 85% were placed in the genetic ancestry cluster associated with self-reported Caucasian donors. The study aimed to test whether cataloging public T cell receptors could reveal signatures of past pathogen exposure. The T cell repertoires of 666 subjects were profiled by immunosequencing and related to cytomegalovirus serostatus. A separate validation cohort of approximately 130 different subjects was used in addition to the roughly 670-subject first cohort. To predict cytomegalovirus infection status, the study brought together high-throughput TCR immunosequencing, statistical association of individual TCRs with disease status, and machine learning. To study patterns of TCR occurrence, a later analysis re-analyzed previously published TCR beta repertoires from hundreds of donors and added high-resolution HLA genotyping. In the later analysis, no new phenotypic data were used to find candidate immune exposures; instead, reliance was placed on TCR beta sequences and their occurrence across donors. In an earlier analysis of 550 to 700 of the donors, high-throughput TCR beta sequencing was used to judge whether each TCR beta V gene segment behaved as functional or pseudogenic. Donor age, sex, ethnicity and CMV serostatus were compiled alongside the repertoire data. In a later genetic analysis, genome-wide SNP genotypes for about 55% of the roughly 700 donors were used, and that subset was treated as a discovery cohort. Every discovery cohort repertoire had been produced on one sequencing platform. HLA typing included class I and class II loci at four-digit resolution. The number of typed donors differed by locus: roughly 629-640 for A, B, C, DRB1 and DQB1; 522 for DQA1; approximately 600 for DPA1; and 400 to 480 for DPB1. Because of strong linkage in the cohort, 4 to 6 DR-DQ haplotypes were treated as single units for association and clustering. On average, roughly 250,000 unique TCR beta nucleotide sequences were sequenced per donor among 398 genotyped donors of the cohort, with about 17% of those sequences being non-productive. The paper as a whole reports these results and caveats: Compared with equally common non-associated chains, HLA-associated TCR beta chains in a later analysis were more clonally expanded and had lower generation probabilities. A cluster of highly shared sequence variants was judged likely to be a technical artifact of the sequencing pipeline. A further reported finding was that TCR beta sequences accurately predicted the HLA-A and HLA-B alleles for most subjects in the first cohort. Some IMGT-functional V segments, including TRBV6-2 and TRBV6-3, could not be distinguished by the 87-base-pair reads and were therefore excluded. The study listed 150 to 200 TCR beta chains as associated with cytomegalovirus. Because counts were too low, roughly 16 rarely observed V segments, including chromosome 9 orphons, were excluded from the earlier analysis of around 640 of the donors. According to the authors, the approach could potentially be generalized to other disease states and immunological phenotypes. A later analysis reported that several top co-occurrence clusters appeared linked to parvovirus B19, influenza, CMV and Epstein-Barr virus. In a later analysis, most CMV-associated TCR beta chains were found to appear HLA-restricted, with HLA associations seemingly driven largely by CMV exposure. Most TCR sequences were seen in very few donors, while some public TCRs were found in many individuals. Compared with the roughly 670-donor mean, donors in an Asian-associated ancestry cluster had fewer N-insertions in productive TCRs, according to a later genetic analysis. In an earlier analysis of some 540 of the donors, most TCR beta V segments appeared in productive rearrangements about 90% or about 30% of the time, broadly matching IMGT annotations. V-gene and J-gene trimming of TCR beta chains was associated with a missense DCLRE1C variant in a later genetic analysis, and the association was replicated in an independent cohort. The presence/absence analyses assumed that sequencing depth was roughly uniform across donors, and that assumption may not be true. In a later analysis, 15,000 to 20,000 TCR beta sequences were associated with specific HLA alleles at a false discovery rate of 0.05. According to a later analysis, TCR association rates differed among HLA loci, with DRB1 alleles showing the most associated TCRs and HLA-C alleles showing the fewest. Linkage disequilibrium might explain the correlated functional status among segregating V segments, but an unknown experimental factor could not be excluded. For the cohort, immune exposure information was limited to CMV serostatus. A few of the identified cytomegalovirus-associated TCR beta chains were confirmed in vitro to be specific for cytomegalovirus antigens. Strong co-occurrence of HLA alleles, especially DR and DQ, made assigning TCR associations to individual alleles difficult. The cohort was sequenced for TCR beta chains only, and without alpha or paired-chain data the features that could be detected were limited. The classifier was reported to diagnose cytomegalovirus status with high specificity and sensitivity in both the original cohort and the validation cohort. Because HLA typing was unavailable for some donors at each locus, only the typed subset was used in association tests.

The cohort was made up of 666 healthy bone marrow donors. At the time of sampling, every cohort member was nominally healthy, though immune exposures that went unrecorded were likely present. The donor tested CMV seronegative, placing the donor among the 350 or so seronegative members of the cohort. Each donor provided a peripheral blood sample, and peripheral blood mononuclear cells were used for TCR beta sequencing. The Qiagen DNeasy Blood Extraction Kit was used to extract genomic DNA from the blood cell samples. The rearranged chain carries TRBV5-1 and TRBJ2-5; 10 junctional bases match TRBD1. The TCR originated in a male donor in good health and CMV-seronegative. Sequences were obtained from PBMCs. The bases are TGCGCCAGCAGCTTGAGTAGGTTTGGACAGGGGGGCTGGGAGACCCAGTACTTC. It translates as CASSLSRFGQGGWETQYF.